The 31 T cell receptor beta chains given below trace back to one sample, sequenced in a study of T cell changes during pregnancy in multiple sclerosis. TCRdb's table, derived via immunoSEQ multiplex PCR, lists solely in-frame clones and lacks some. The data contain tens of thousands of clones, roughly 91% of them singletons. Sequencing was performed on peripheral blood, taken in the first trimester of pregnancy. These receptor sequences come from a female donor with multiple sclerosis, enrolled in a pregnancy study.

The V call is TRBV5-1, the J call TRBJ2-5; a weak D match, TRBD2 (6 bases). CDR1 is SGHRS and CDR2 is YFSETQ in the germline V gene. The CDR3 spans 14 residues. Trimming pared 0 bases from V and 1 base from J, leaving 7 bases between. CDR3 loop: CASSLGGVQETQYF. In DNA form, the CDR3 reads TGCGCCAGCAGCTTGGGGGGGGTCCAAGAGACCCAGTACTTC.

This clone was seen a handful of times. In the same sample, other DNA sequences code for this CDR3. For the CDR3, the DNA is TGTGCCAGTAGTATCAGGGGAAACACTGAAGCTTTCTTT. This encodes CASSIRGNTEAFF. The chain couples TRBV19 to TRBJ1-1; weak D call: TRBD1 (6 bases). This CDR3 is 13 amino acids long. The V gene's germline CDR1 is LNHDA and CDR2 SQIVND (reference sequence). V was pared by 3 bases and J by 2 bases, with 7 bases between.

This sequence joins TRBV5-1 and TRBJ2-1; a weak D match, TRBD1 (6 bases). CDR1 and CDR2 (germline): SGHRS, YFSETQ. The ends were cut back, 2 bases at V and 13 bases at J, with 13 bases in the middle. This CDR3 contains 12 residues. The CDR3 region has the DNA TGCGCCAGCAGCTTACCCGGGACACGACAGTTCTTC. This gives the protein CASSLPGTRQFF.

The chain couples TRBV19 to TRBJ1-1; tentatively, D is TRBD1 (6 bases). The germline V gene encodes CDR1 LNHDA and CDR2 SQIVND (reference sequence). The CDR3 runs to 14 residues. Trimming stripped 7 bases from V and 3 bases from J, with 15 bases between. This chain's CDR3 is CASIMSGVYTEAFF. The CDR3 nucleotides are TGTGCCAGTATCATGTCAGGGGTCTACACTGAAGCTTTCTTT.

Worth noting for this clone: The same CDR3 can be traced to other DNA sequences in this sample. The rearrangement uses TRBV5-1 and TRBJ2-3; D possibly corresponds to TRBD1 (6 bases). The V end lost 1 base, the J end lost 0 bases, and 9 bases lay between the germline ends. CDR1 SGHRS and CDR2 YFSETQ come from the germline V gene. CDR3 length: 15 amino acids. The CDR3 coding sequence is TGCGCCAGCAGCTTGAGGGGGTTAAGCACAGATACGCAGTATTTT. As protein: CASSLRGLSTDTQYF.

This chain connects TRBV6-1 to TRBJ2-3, with D hard to call. V shed 2 bases and J shed 0 bases, with 12 bases lying between them. This CDR3 has 16 amino acids. Germline lookup yields CDR1 MNHNS and CDR2 SASEGT. The DNA for the CDR3 is TGTGCCAGCAGTGAATGGGCTCGCGCGAGCACAGATACGCAGTATTTT. This codes for CASSEWARASTDTQYF.

The gene calls are TRBV27 and TRBJ2-7; TRBD1 matches 8 bases. Trimming removed 4 bases from V and 3 bases from J; junction bases left unmatched: 8. The CDR3 is 15 amino acids. Germline V lookup: CDR1 MNHEY, CDR2 SMNVEV (reference sequence). DNA for the CDR3: TGTGCCAGCAGTTCCGCCCCGACAGGGGTCTACGAGCAGTACTTC. Translation: CASSSAPTGVYEQYF.

The chain carries TRBV5-1 and TRBJ2-2, with D tentatively TRBD2 (6 bases). This CDR3 is 16 amino acids long. V shed 4 bases and J shed 5 bases, with 18 bases lying between them. Germline CDR1 SGHRS, CDR2 YFSETQ. CDR3 sequence reads: CASSPIGPGATGELFF. CDR3 sequence (DNA): TGCGCCAGCAGCCCCATCGGTCCGGGAGCGACCGGGGAGCTGTTTTTT.

The J gene is TRBJ2-7, the V gene TRBV21-1; no check of the table's D call, TRBD2, against the DNA was made. TRBV21-1 is a pseudogene locus. The CDR3 runs 19 residues. The CDR3 is CASSMRTVLAPLLTYEQYF. CDR3 nucleotide sequence: TGTGCCAGCAGCATGCGGACTGTCTTGGCCCCTCTCCTGACCTACGAGCAGTACTTC.

The chain recombines TRBV6-6 with TRBJ1-5; possible D gene TRBD1, 6 bases. The CDR3 is made up of 14 amino acids. Trimming took 1 base from V and 4 from J, leaving 8 bases between them. Germline V gene data show CDR1 as MNHNY and CDR2 as SVGAGI (reference sequence). The CDR3 protein is CASSYLQGNQPQHF. CDR3 bases: TGTGCCAGCAGTTACTTACAGGGTAATCAGCCCCAGCATTTT.

J is TRBJ2-1 and V is TRBV7-8; 7 bases are shared with TRBD1. CDR3 length equals 15 residues. CDR1 and CDR2 (germline): SGHVS, FQNEAQ. After removal of 1 base from V and 6 bases from J, the junction contained 6 bases not matched to a gene. In DNA form, the CDR3 reads TGTGCCAGCAGCTTAGGTACAGGGGTTACCAATGAGCAGTTCTTC. Protein: CASSLGTGVTNEQFF. Based on the CDR3 plus reference TRBV7-8 and TRBJ2-1, the full variable domain is GAGVSQSPRYKVAKRGQDVALRCDPISGHVSLFWYQQALGQGPEFLTYFQNEAQLDKSGLPSDRFFAERPEGSVSTLKIQRTQQEDSAVYLCASSLGTGVTNEQFFGPGTRLTVL.

V gene TRBV27 combines with J gene TRBJ1-1; D perhaps matches TRBD1 (5 bases). V lost 2 bases, J lost 3 bases, and 13 bases lay in between. The CDR3 runs 15 residues. Germline assignment: CDR1 MNHEY and CDR2 SMNVEV (reference sequence). The CDR3 coding sequence is TGTGCCAGCAGTTTAGACGAGACAGTGTACACTGAAGCTTTCTTT. Amino acid sequence: CASSLDETVYTEAFF.

The chain is built from TRBV4-1 and TRBJ1-1, with a weak D call TRBD1 (6 bases). CDR3 size: 12 residues. Germline CDR1 is MGHRA and CDR2 is YSYEKL. The V gene lost 6 bases and the J gene lost 4 bases, with 9 bases spanning the gap. CDR3 nucleotides: TGCGCCAGCAGGGGGACACTCACTGAAGCTTTCTTT. It translates to CASRGTLTEAFF.

The V and J genes are TRBV5-4 and TRBJ2-7; TRBD2 might be the D (5 bases). Germline lookup yields CDR1 SGHNT and CDR2 YYREEE (reference sequence). This CDR3 is built from 16 residues. CDR3 DNA sequence: TGTGCGTCCTCCCAACGGGGTTCTTCAACCGGCTACGAGCAGTACTTC. Its protein is CASSQRGSSTGYEQYF.

The J gene is TRBJ2-3, the V gene TRBV19; TRBD1 is a possible D gene (6 bases). The CDR3 has 15 amino acids. Between the trimmed V and J ends, which lost 6 bases and 8 bases, there was a span of 21 bases. Germline CDR1 is LNHDA and CDR2 is SQIVND (reference sequence). The CDR3 here is CASSRTRWDIGTQYF. In DNA form, the CDR3 reads TGTGCCAGTAGCCGCACTAGGTGGGACATAGGTACGCAGTATTTT.

The chain couples TRBV6-5 to TRBJ2-2, with 7 bases matching TRBD1. The trim removed 6 bases at V and 6 bases at J, leaving 7 bases unmatched. Germline CDR1 is MNHEY and CDR2 is SVGAGI. This CDR3 has 14 residues. The CDR3 DNA reads as TGTGCCAGCAGCCTACCAGGGGGTGCCGGGGAGCTGTTTTTT. It codes for CASSLPGGAGELFF.

This clone occurred once. V and J are TRBV5-5 and TRBJ2-3; a weak D match, TRBD1 (6 bases). Trimming shortened V by 5 bases and J by 4 bases, and 17 bases separated the two germline ends. Germline V gives CDR1 SGHKS, CDR2 YYEKEE (reference sequence). The CDR3 is 15 amino acids. The CDR3 loop reads CASRNGQSLADTQYF. CDR3 nucleotide sequence: TGTGCCAGCAGAAATGGACAGTCATTGGCAGATACGCAGTATTTT.

This clone was counted a single time. This chain connects TRBV4-1 to TRBJ1-4, with unresolved D. Germline CDR1 reads MGHRA; CDR2 reads YSYEKL. With 0 bases removed from V and 7 bases from J, the gap between germline ends came to 15 bases. The CDR3 runs to 16 residues. This CDR3 is CASSQDGGMEREKLFF. For the CDR3, the DNA is TGCGCCAGCAGCCAAGATGGAGGGATGGAACGTGAAAAACTGTTTTTT.

This CDR3 is CASADRGTGNTIYF. Here the CDR3 DNA reads TGTGCCAGTGCGGACAGGGGAACTGGAAACACCATATATTTT. The chain links TRBV19 to TRBJ1-3; 9 bases match TRBD1. The CDR3 is 14 residues long. CDR1 and CDR2 (germline): LNHDA, SQIVND (reference sequence). J gave up 2 bases and V 8 bases, and 4 bases lay outside the gene matches.

The chain combines TRBV5-1 with TRBJ2-3, with D possibly TRBD2 on 5 matching bases. Germline V gene sequence: CDR1 SGHRS, CDR2 YFSETQ. The CDR3 is 17 amino acids. The ends were cut back, 5 bases at V and 1 base at J, with 20 bases in the middle. DNA of the CDR3: TGCGCCAGCAGGCAGTCCCATAGCGTGGTTCGCACAGATACGCAGTATTTT. This encodes CASRQSHSVVRTDTQYF.

The chain joins TRBV25-1 to TRBJ1-1; possible D gene TRBD1, 6 bases. Between the trimmed V and J ends, which lost 5 bases and 3 bases, there was a span of 13 bases. CDR1 MGHDK and CDR2 SYGVNS come from the germline V gene. The CDR3 consists of 14 residues. CDR3 nucleotide sequence: TGTGCCAGCAGTCTTCAGGGGAGGGACACTGAAGCTTTCTTT. Its translation is CASSLQGRDTEAFF.

CDR3 DNA sequence: TGTGCCAGCAGCTTAGAGGCTAGCGGGAGTTATGAGCAGTTCTTC. Amino acids: CASSLEASGSYEQFF. The rearrangement links TRBV7-6 to TRBJ2-1, with 10 bases lining up with TRBD2. Germline CDR1 SGHVS, CDR2 FNYEAQ. The V segment lost 1 base and the J segment 8 bases; nucleotides outside the gene matches: 5. The length of the CDR3 is 15 residues.

This chain links TRBV5-1 with TRBJ1-2, with TRBD1 matching 8 bases. The CDR3 totals 18 residues. Germline V gene lookup returns CDR1 SGHRS and CDR2 YFSETQ. Trimming cost V 3 bases and J 1 base; bases outside gene matches: 14. Here the CDR3 DNA reads TGCGCCAGCAGCTCCCGACGGAATGCAGGGGGCAGTAACTATGGCTACACCTTC. It specifies CASSSRRNAGGSNYGYTF.

V usage is TRBV10-3 and J usage is TRBJ2-7, with a possible D match to TRBD1 (5 bases). Germline V gives CDR1 ENHRY, CDR2 SYGVKD. V was trimmed by 10 bases and J by 3 bases, leaving 19 bases between them. This CDR3 is built from 14 residues. The CDR3 loop is CATATDPGNYEQYF. CDR3 DNA: TGTGCCACGGCCACTGATCCAGGGAACTACGAGCAGTACTTC.

The chain carries TRBV5-1 and TRBJ1-1; D may be TRBD1 (6 bases). Germline CDR1 reads SGHRS; CDR2 reads YFSETQ. CDR3 length: 15 residues. The germline V and J ends were trimmed by 4 bases and 1 base, with 14 bases remaining between them. CDR3 DNA: TGCGCCAGCAGCCCCTCGACAGGAGAGAACACTGAAGCTTTCTTT. As protein: CASSPSTGENTEAFF.

This chain uses TRBV29-1 with TRBJ1-1, with D maybe TRBD1 (5 bases). Germline-derived CDR1 and CDR2 are SQVTM and ANQGSEA. The ends were cut back, 4 bases at V and 8 bases at J, with 11 bases in the middle. The CDR3 runs 11 residues. As DNA, the CDR3 is TGCAGCGTTGGCCGACAGACAGAAGCTTTCTTT. It yields the protein CSVGRQTEAFF.

V and J are TRBV7-9 and TRBJ2-7, with TRBD1 matching over 7 bases. CDR1 is SEHNR, CDR2 FQNEAQ, per germline (reference sequence). The V and J ends lost 5 bases and 3 bases, in that order; junction bases with no gene match: 10. The CDR3 runs 15 residues. CDR3 amino acids: CASSLSPGTVYEQYF. The CDR3, as DNA: TGTGCCAGCAGCCTGTCGCCCGGGACAGTCTACGAGCAGTACTTC.

V usage is TRBV6-6 and J usage is TRBJ2-2, with 8 bases fitting TRBD2. This CDR3 is built from 15 residues. Losses at the gene ends were 7 bases for V and 6 bases for J; bases not matched to a gene: 10. Germline V gene data show CDR1 as MNHNY and CDR2 as SVGAGI (reference sequence). CDR3 amino acids: CASNGAGVRPGELFF. The CDR3 nucleotides read TGTGCCAGCAACGGAGCGGGGGTGAGGCCCGGGGAGCTGTTTTTT.

The chain employs TRBV7-8 and TRBJ2-7; 8 bases map to TRBD1. With V trimmed by 2 bases and J by 2 bases, 5 bases remained unmatched. The CDR3 is made up of 15 amino acids. Germline V gives CDR1 SGHVS, CDR2 FQNEAQ. Here the CDR3 reads CASSLRGTGPYEQYF. CDR3 DNA sequence: TGTGCCAGCAGCTTACGCGGGACAGGTCCCTACGAGCAGTACTTC.

The chain has TRBV27 and TRBJ2-5, with a tentative D call TRBD1 (6 bases). CDR1 MNHEY and CDR2 SMNVEV come from the germline V gene (reference sequence). Trimming pared 5 bases from V and 2 bases from J, leaving 9 bases between. CDR3 size: 13 residues. The CDR3 DNA is TGTGCCAGCAGTCCCCAGGGGCAAGAGACCCAGTACTTC. Translated, it gives CASSPQGQETQYF.

V is TRBV6-5 and J is TRBJ2-7; 7 positions match TRBD2. Germline V gene sequence: CDR1 MNHEY, CDR2 SVGAGI. The ends lost 2 bases at V and 0 bases at J; junction bases unmatched: 7. The CDR3 spans 16 residues. The CDR3 reads CASSYQAGVGSYEQYF. CDR3 DNA: TGTGCCAGCAGTTACCAGGCGGGAGTCGGCTCCTACGAGCAGTACTTC.